The present TCR beta chain was sequenced within a study of regulatory T cells in long-lasting Graves disease (dated by TCRdb to about 2021). With respect to the entire study: Patients with newly diagnosed Graves' disease had been on antithyroid drugs for under 3 months. Patients with persistent Graves' disease were compared with patients with newly diagnosed Graves' disease using TCR sequencing and RNA sequencing of peripheral blood. The study was registered as a clinical trial and conducted in China. A total of 33 samples underwent TCR sequencing, from about 13 patients with persistent Graves' disease and some 20 patients with newly diagnosed Graves' disease.

The library came from multiplex PCR. The sequencer listed for this sample is Illumina HiSeq 4000. TCR beta libraries were built with iRepertoire HTBI primers and Arm-PCR amplification of CDR3 regions. Gel purification was performed on PCR products prior to sequencing. As for the authors' bioinformatics: A total of 62 TRBV and 14 TRBJ segments were identified across samples and were used for gene usage analysis of CDR3 amino acid clonotypes. Filtered high-quality paired reads were merged into contigs using COPE and FqMerger. Contigs were aligned with BLAST to IMGT TRBV, TRBD and TRBJ reference genes, and CDR3 was defined per IMGT. Clonotypes above 0.1% frequency were classified as highly expanded clones. Shannon entropy served as the measure of repertoire diversity, while the Gini coefficient captured V-J evenness. A clonotype found in more than one individual was treated as public. The public reads were run again by TCRdb, first through fastp at Q25 and then through MiXCR, and only productive beta chains were kept. Each record represents a unique CDR3 protein, reported with the most common genes and DNA among its rows. It is TCRdb's table, rather than the study itself, that gives the V and J calls and clone size. A total of 450,000 to 650,000 distinct CDR3 sequences appear in this sample, about 16% of them only once. Jointly, the top ten make up roughly 25% of the sample.

Explained via the paper, the time point label denotes: newly diagnosed GD, antithyroid drugs for less than 3 months. For both TCR sequencing and RNA sequencing, RNA was extracted from PBMCs in TRIzol. The diagnosis of Graves' disease followed American Thyroid Association guidelines. Recruitment of patients was carried out at an endocrinology department in Xi'an, China. Each patient gave approximately 8.8 milliliters of peripheral blood, collected in an EDTA anticoagulant tube. Ficoll Paque Plus density gradient separation was used to isolate PBMCs, and no further T cell sorting was done. An Agilent 2100 Bioanalyzer and agarose gel were used to check RNA quality, and a NanoDrop 2000 was used to measure RNA concentration. Many counts were recorded for this clonotype. Its antigen is not yet known. Base qualities are not at hand, and no much larger clone is one base apart. Findings and caveats that apply to the study as a whole: The study examined only peripheral blood because the primary lesion, thyroid tissue, could not be accessed. Sequencing and analysis were limited to the TCR beta chain. Persistent patients shared more public clonotypes among themselves (2,741) than newly diagnosed patients did (over 900). Persistent Graves' disease patients showed lower TCR Shannon entropy and fewer highly expanded clones than newly diagnosed patients, suggesting clonal expansion. The authors noted that the small sample size was a limitation that may lower accuracy.

The data also belong to a second study, concerning T cells in Graves' hyperthyroidism and ophthalmopathy. The second publication reports: Stable Graves' hyperthyroidism was defined as the absence of progression to ophthalmopathy over 18 months of follow-up. Hyperthyroidism patients were newly diagnosed, with disease duration under 2 months, and aged 18 to 65 years. Patients with uncontrolled infections, other autoimmune diseases, pregnancy or lactation were excluded. Diagnoses were based on clinical symptoms, serum thyroxine and TRAb, thyroid ultrasound and orbital computed tomography. For the first round of RT-PCR on the TCR CDR3, the HTBI primer set was used together with the Qiagen OneStep RT-PCR kit. Blood samples also contained most of the expanded thyroid clonotypes (frequency above 0.001), which suggests that blood repertoires may reflect thyroid immune responses. Ophthalmopathy was separated from stable hyperthyroidism by a 13 V-J signature model, with approximately 89% sensitivity and about 81% specificity obtained in cross-validation and 80%/75% obtained in testing. In validation, the model predicted progression to ophthalmopathy a median of roughly six months before onset, with approximately 68% sensitivity and just under 75% specificity. To identify TCR V-J signatures that set the groups apart, the researchers used a discovery cohort of 90 to 100 patients, made up of 40 to 45 with Graves' ophthalmopathy and some 55 with stable Graves' hyperthyroidism. Whether ophthalmopathy could be predicted prospectively was tested in an independent validation cohort made up of 18 hyperthyroidism patients plus 17 patients who later progressed to ophthalmopathy. The approximately 100 discovery patients were divided at random into training and test sets in a 7:3 ratio. In addition, the study compared T-cell repertoires in thyroid tissue and in blood from about 6 Graves' hyperthyroidism patients. Once sampling was done, hyperthyroidism patients were given methimazole at a starting dose of 30 mg daily, whereas ophthalmopathy patients were given high-dose intravenous methylprednisolone. A second multiplex PCR round built the libraries, followed by size selection and purification. Paired-end sequencing of the libraries was performed with 100 bp reads on an Illumina HiSeq2000. Raw data were processed with SOAPnuke, discarding reads with adapters, uncalled bases, mean Phred below 15, or no exact constant-primer or identifier match. COPE v1.2.5 was used to merge high-quality paired reads, and clonotypes were defined as unique nucleotide sequences. Clonotypes were aligned to IMGT TRBV, TRBD and TRBJ reference segments using MiTCR v1.1. The analysis was restricted to V-J combinations with a frequency above 0.0001, which together covered 99.2% of the repertoires. The TCS score was defined as the ratio of F50 (clonal expansion) to E x V (chaos), calculated using BLOSUM62-based TCRdist between CDR3 peptides within each V-J. Welch's t-statistics and random forest reduced some 510 V-J features to 13, which were used in a naive Bayes classifier (R e1071). Sample size was not statistically predetermined, and investigators were not blinded to group allocation. The paper describes TCR Vbeta CDR3 sequencing of 135 peripheral blood samples, made up of 43 ophthalmopathy patients, over 70 hyperthyroidism patients and roughly 17 progressor patients.

The specimen comprised peripheral blood mononuclear cells (PBMCs), sampled at new diagnosis, from a patient treated with antithyroid drugs. This TCR was recovered from a woman aged 35-60 years with Graves disease. Donor details come from another sample of the same person, matched by shared clones.

CDR3 sequence: CASEGRRNTEAFF. The nucleotide sequence is TGTGCCAGCGAAGGACGCCGAAACACTGAAGCTTTCTTT. The chain is encoded by TRBV12-3 or TRBV12-4 joined to TRBJ1-1, with no D gene named confidently. V loses 8 bases of germline sequence and J loses 2 bases, and the interval between the two ends is 12 bases. The CDR3 goes from the cysteine to the phenylalanine over 13 residues. Just CDR3 DNA is preserved here, 39 bases in frame from base 1.